The clone carrying this TCR beta chain was found many times. Its antigen is unidentified. CDR1 and CDR2 from the germline V gene are SGHRS and YFSETQ. CDR3 size: 14 residues. V was trimmed by 4 bases and J by 5 bases, leaving 10 bases between them. MiXCR, run by TCRdb on the RT-PCR reads, gives a single entry per CDR3 protein. The sample contains hundreds of thousands of distinct CDR3 sequences, less than 8% of which appear only once. The data stem from a study of response to subunit inactivated influenza vaccine. Study findings and constraints: Authors suggested each seasonal influenza vaccination recruits few new T cells.

This chain connects TRBV5-1 to TRBJ1-6, with D perhaps TRBD1 (6 bases). The sequencing used PBMCs from blood, collected less than 30 months after vaccination. This TCR came from a man between 50 and 75 years old who received an inactivated influenza vaccine. The chain's CDR3 is CASSQGQNNSPLHF. CDR3 DNA: TGCGCCAGCAGCCAAGGACAGAATAATTCACCCCTCCACTTT.